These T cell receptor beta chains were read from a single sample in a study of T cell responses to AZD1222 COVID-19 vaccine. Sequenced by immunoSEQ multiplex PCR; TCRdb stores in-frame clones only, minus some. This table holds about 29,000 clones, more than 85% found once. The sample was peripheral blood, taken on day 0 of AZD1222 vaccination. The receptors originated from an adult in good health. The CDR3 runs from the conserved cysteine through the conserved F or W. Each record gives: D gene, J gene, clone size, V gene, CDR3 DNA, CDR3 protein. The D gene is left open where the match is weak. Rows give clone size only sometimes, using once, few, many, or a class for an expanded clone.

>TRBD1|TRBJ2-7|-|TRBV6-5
TGTGCCAGCAGGCACGACAGGGGGAACTACGAGCAGTACTTC
CASRHDRGNYEQYF
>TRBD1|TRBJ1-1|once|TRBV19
TGTGCCAGTAGGTCAATTACAGGGGGCGCCGCTGAAGCTTTCTTT
CASRSITGGAAEAFF
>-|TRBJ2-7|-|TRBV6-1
TGTGCCAGCAGTGAAGAGAATAGGGTATCCTACGAGCAGTACTTC
CASSEENRVSYEQYF
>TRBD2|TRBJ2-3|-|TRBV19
TGTGCCAGTAGTATTCACAGTCTAGCGGGAAAGGGCACAGATACGCAGTATTTT
CASSIHSLAGKGTDTQYF
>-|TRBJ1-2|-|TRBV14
TGTGCCAGCAGCCAAGATAGAGGATCCCACTATGGCTACACCTTC
CASSQDRGSHYGYTF
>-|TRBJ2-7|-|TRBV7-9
TGTGCCAGTCAGGGGAGGGCGTCCTACGAGCAGTACTTC
CASQGRASYEQYF
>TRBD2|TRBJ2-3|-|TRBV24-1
TGTGCCACCAGTGATCCTGGGACTAGTAAGACAGATACGCAGTATTTT
CATSDPGTSKTDTQYF
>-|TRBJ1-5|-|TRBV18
TGTGCCAGCTCACCAGGATGGAGCAATCAGCCCCAGCATTTT
CASSPGWSNQPQHF
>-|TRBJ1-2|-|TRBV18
TGTGCCAGCTCACCAATTGAGGGAGGCTATGGCTACACCTTC
CASSPIEGGYGYTF
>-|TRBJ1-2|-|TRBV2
TGTGCCAGCAGTGAAAATAGGGCTGGGAGCTATGGCTACACCTTC
CASSENRAGSYGYTF
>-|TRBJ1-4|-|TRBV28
TGTGCCAGCACCGCCAGAGATGCTTTTTCGAATGAAAAACTGTTTTTT
CASTARDAFSNEKLFF
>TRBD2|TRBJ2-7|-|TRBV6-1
TGTGCCAGCGGAACTAGCGGGGGGAAGGGGGAGCAGTACTTC
CASGTSGGKGEQYF
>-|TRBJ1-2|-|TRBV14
TGTGCCAGCAGCCAATTTGCAGGATTATCTAACTATGGCTACACCTTC
CASSQFAGLSNYGYTF
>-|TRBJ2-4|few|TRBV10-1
TGCGCCAGCAGTGAGTTTCAATTACAGGGATCGGCCAAAAACATTCAGTACTTC
CASSEFQLQGSAKNIQYF
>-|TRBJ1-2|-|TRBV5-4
TGTGCCAGCAGCCCGGGGAATGGCTACACCTTC
CASSPGNGYTF
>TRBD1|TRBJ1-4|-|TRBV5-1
TGCGCCAGCAGCACCCGCGGGACAGGGGATGAAAAACTGTTTTTT
CASSTRGTGDEKLFF
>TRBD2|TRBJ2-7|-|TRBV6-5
TGTGCCAGCAGTTACGGCCAGCGGGAGATCTACGAGCAGTACTTC
CASSYGQREIYEQYF
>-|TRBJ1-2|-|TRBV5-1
TGCGCCAGCAGCTTCGGCGGGGAGTGGGGCTACACCTTC
CASSFGGEWGYTF
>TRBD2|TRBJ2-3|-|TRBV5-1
TGCGCCAGCAGCCCTAGCGGGGGGGCCGTCACAGATACGCAGTATTTT
CASSPSGGAVTDTQYF